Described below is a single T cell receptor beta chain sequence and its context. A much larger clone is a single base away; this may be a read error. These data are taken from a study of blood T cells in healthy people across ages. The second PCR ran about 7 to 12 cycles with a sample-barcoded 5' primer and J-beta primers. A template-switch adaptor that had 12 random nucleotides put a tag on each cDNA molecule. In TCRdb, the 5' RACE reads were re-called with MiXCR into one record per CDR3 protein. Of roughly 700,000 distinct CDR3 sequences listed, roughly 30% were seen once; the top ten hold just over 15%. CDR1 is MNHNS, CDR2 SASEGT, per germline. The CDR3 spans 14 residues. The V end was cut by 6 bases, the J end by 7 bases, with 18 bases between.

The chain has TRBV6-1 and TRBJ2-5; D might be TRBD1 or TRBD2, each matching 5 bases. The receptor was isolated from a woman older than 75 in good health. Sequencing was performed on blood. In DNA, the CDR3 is TGTGCCAGCAGGGAGGCGACAGTTGAGGGGACCCAGTACTTC. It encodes CASREATVEGTQYF.